The source of this T cell receptor beta chain is a study of sequential checkpoint blockade in melanoma. Libraries were prepared by immunoSEQ multiplex PCR; TCRdb keeps only in-frame clonotypes and omits some of them. The sample lists under 45,000 clones; just under 85% were seen once. The treatment was: randomized to nivolumab then ipilimumab (arm A) or the reverse (arm B). Germline V gene lookup returns CDR1 PRHDT and CDR2 FYEKMQ (reference sequence). V was trimmed by 5 bases and J by 6 bases, leaving 17 bases between them. This CDR3 has 14 residues. This receptor was taken from a human donor with melanoma. The material was CD8+ T cells sorted from blood (inferred from file names), obtained from a patient given nivolumab and ipilimumab in sequence. V usage is TRBV13 and J usage is TRBJ2-7; maybe TRBD2 (6 bases). CDR3 nucleotides: TGTGCCAGCAGCCGAGATTTGGGCGGGACCGAGCAGTACTTC. Translation gives CASSRDLGGTEQYF.